Given below is one T cell receptor (beta chain) in context. Antigen specificity is unknown. Using immunoSEQ multiplex PCR, the repertoire was profiled, and TCRdb retains in-frame clones only, with some absent. The table shows fewer than 6,000 clones, with around 17% occurring only once. V dropped 3 bases and J dropped 7; count of bases not matched to a gene: 11. The CDR3 consists of 14 residues. Per germline, CDR1 SQVTM and CDR2 ANQGSEA. The sample belongs to a study of T cell clonotyping in hematopoietic cell transplantation. Recipients were bled about 28 days pretransplant and at posttransplant days 30, 100, 180. General study findings and limits: Cells were unsorted, so CD4 and CD8 contributions were not separated.

This sequence joins TRBV29-1 and TRBJ2-7; 8 bases are a match to TRBD2. Sequenced material: PBMCs, taken 180 days after allogeneic stem cell transplant. This sequence originates from a male patient between 18 and 35 years old who had an allogeneic stem cell transplant, so the T cells may come from the graft donor. Some clones in this sample may be carry-over from other donors' samples. The CDR3 loop reads CSVDGAGGSREQYF. The CDR3 nucleotides are TGCAGCGTTGACGGGGCGGGAGGTAGCCGAGAGCAGTACTTC.